This T cell receptor beta chain is drawn from a study of cytomegalovirus exposure and HLA in healthy donors. Findings and limits, study-wide: Later work found that TCR association rates differed between HLA loci; DRB1 had the most and HLA-C the fewest. TCR beta chains associated with HLA were, in a later analysis, more clonally expanded than equally common others.

V lost 3 bases, J lost 0 bases, and 11 bases lay in between. The CDR3 runs 15 residues. CDR1 and CDR2 from the germline V gene are KGHSH and LQKENI. The PCR used 60 Vbeta and 13 Jbeta primers. Study processing details: In a later analysis, of tens of millions of unique beta chains, around 11 million appeared in at least two donors. The data were produced by immunoSEQ multiplex PCR, yet TCRdb's version contains in-frame clones alone and is incomplete. That table gives V, J and clone size, and the DNA gave D and trimming. The data show about 97,000 clones, with less than 80% seen just once and approximately 4% held by the top ten. In regard to this clone: Its matching antigen is unknown.

This TCR was sampled from a man aged 40-49 years in good health and CMV-seronegative. V gene TRBV18 combines with J gene TRBJ1-2; TRBD1 might be the D (6 bases). Sample: PBMCs. The CDR3 sequence: CASSPKDSTNYGYTF. The CDR3 bases are TGTGCCAGCTCACCTAAGGACAGTACTAACTATGGCTACACCTTC.